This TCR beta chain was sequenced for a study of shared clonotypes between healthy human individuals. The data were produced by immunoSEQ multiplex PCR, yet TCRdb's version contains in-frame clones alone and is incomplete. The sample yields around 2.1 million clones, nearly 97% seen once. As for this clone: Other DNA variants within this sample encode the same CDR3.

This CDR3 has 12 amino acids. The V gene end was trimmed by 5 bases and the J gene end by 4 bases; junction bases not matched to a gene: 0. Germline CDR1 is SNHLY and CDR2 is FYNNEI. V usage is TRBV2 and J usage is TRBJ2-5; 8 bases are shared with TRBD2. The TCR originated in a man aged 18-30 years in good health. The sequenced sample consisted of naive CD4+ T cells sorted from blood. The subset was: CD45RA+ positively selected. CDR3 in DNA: TGTGCCAGCAGTCTAGCGGGAGAGACCCAGTACTTC. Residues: CASSLAGETQYF.